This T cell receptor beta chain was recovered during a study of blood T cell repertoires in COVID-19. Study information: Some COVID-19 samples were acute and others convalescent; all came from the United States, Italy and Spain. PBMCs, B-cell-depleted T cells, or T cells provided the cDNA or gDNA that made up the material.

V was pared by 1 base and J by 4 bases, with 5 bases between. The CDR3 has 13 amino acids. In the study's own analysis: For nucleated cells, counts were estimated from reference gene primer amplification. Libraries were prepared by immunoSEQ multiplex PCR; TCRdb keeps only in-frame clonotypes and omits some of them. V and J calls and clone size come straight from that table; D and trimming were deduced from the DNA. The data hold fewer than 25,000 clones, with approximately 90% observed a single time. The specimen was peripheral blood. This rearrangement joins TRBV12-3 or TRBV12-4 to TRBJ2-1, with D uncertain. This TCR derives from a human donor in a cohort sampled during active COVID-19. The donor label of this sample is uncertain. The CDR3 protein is CASSLGVYNEQFF. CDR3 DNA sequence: TGTGCCAGCAGTTTAGGAGTTTACAATGAGCAGTTCTTC.